This T cell receptor beta chain was sequenced for a study of T cells after somatic rescue of genetic block. Per the germline V gene, CDR1 is MNHEY and CDR2 is SVGAGI. Losses at the gene ends were 5 bases for V and 4 bases for J; bases not matched to a gene: 6. This CDR3 comprises 14 residues. Using immunoSEQ multiplex PCR, the repertoire was profiled, and TCRdb retains in-frame clones only, with some absent. The top ten clones hold roughly 1.7% of a sample with some 90,000 clones, over 80% of them seen once. This TCR derives from a young woman. Material for sequencing was peripheral blood mononuclear cells (PBMCs). The chain has TRBV6-5 and TRBJ2-3; 7 bases align to TRBD2. The CDR3 sequence is CASSPTSEADTQYF. The CDR3 region has the DNA TGTGCCAGCAGTCCTACTAGCGAGGCAGATACGCAGTATTTT.